This T cell receptor (beta chain) was retrieved from a study of blood T cell repertoires in COVID-19. Study-level information: PBMCs, B-cell-depleted T cells, or T cells were the source of the cDNA or gDNA that made up the material.

The protocol was immunoSEQ multiplex PCR, while the TCRdb copy is restricted to in-frame clones and leaves out a portion. The table shows approximately 65,000 clones, with 72% occurring only once. Participant age was roughly 18 to 100 years, and participants resided in around 24 US areas. Each exposed participant met a COVID-19 case in the 2 weeks preceding study entry. J lost 3 bases, V lost 5 bases, and 9 bases had no gene match. This CDR3 has 16 residues. Germline V lookup: CDR1 MDHEN, CDR2 SYDVKM. The J gene is TRBJ1-3, the V gene TRBV28; 8 nucleotides line up with TRBD1. Sequencing was performed on PBMCs or T cells enriched from blood (not recorded which). The receptor comes from a woman aged 55 to 70 who had been exposed to COVID-19. CDR3 nucleotides: TGTGCCAGCAGTCCTCCGGACAGGGTGCTTGGAAACACCATATATTTT. Translation: CASSPPDRVLGNTIYF. Using reference TRBV28 and TRBJ1-3 for the parts outside the CDR3, the full variable domain is DVKVTQSSRYLVKRTGEKVFLECVQDMDHENMFWYRQDPGLGLRLIYFSYDVKMKEKGDIPEGYSVSREKKERFSLILESASTNQTSMYLCASSPPDRVLGNTIYFGEGSWLTVV.